The entry below describes one T cell receptor beta chain. Its antigen is unidentified. The germline V and J ends were trimmed by 0 bases and 9 bases, with 9 bases remaining between them. Germline V CDR1 and CDR2: SQVTM, ANQGSEA. This CDR3 has 12 residues. This sample stems from a study of OX40 agonist ivuxolimab in advanced cancers. Overall study: Approximately 41% of patients had received prior checkpoint inhibitor therapy. Study results and caveats: The study observed clonal expansion of CD4+ and CD8+ blood T cells by week 6 at 0.1 to 3.0 mg/kg. Normalized T-cell clonal expansion was also low in some nonresponders.

Measured with immunoSEQ multiplex PCR; TCRdb has only the in-frame clones, and not every one. Here the sample spans 65,000 to 90,000 clones, roughly nine tenths being singletons. The V and J genes are TRBV29-1 and TRBJ2-1, with D perhaps TRBD1 or TRBD2 (5 bases each). The sample in question was CD4+ or CD8+ T cells sorted from blood, obtained in a trial of the OX40 agonist ivuxolimab. The origin of this receptor is an adult with an advanced solid tumor such as melanoma, head and neck, liver or kidney cancer. The CDR3 loop reads CSVEDLGGEQFF. Written as DNA, the CDR3 is TGCAGCGTTGAAGATCTTGGGGGTGAGCAGTTCTTC.